These 25 T cell receptor beta chains originate from one sample sequenced in a study of cytomegalovirus exposure and HLA in healthy donors. Primers for the PCR totalled 60 Vbeta and 13 Jbeta. Profiled with immunoSEQ multiplex PCR; TCRdb holds only in-frame clones, not every one. Altogether more than 65,000 clones are present, around 81% being singletons, with the ten largest covering over 4.5%. The specimen was PBMCs. These receptors all come from a man aged 18-30 years in good health and CMV-seropositive.

The sample holds a few counts of this clone. The gene calls are TRBV6-5 and TRBJ2-1; possible D gene TRBD2, 5 bases. Per the germline V gene, CDR1 is MNHEY and CDR2 is SVGAGI. V dropped 3 bases and J dropped 9 bases, with 15 bases sitting between them. The CDR3 loop spans 14 amino acids. CDR3: CASSYLEGSGEQFF. In DNA form, the CDR3 reads TGTGCCAGCAGTTATTTAGAGGGCTCGGGTGAGCAGTTCTTC.

This clone showed up just once. The identical CDR3 is also encoded by other nucleotide sequences in the sample. V and J are TRBV5-4 and TRBJ1-1; D ambiguous. The CDR3 runs to 13 residues. Deletions cut 1 base from V and 1 base from J, with 5 bases between. CDR1 and CDR2 from the germline V gene are SGHNT and YYREEE (reference sequence). The CDR3 nucleotides are TGTGCCAGCAGCTTGTCCAGGAACACTGAAGCTTTCTTT. As protein: CASSLSRNTEAFF.

This chain joins TRBV27 and TRBJ1-1; perhaps TRBD1 as D (5 bases). CDR1 and CDR2 from the germline V gene are MNHEY and SMNVEV (reference sequence). V dropped 7 bases and J dropped 5 bases, with 11 bases sitting between them. The CDR3 runs 12 residues. The CDR3 protein is CASKAGGTEAFF. CDR3 nucleotides: TGTGCCAGCAAAGCCGGGGGGACTGAAGCTTTCTTT.

DNA for the CDR3: TGTGCCAGCAGCCCTAGGGTGGGGCCGGCCTACGAGCAGTACTTC. As protein: CASSPRVGPAYEQYF. The chain joins TRBV11-2 to TRBJ2-7, with a weak D call TRBD1 (5 bases). V was shortened by 5 bases and J by 2 bases, with 16 bases between the two germline ends. The CDR3 length is 15 residues. Looked up from germline, CDR1 is SGHAT and CDR2 is FQNNGV.

V is TRBV10-2 and J is TRBJ2-3; 12 bases are shared with TRBD1. The CDR3 consists of 17 residues. V shed 6 bases, J shed 6 bases, and the junction held 13 bases outside the gene matches. Germline CDR1 reads WSHSY; CDR2 reads SAAADI. DNA of the CDR3: TGCGCCAGCAGACGCCTCCGGGACAGGGGGCCGTTGGATACGCAGTATTTT. This encodes CASRRLRDRGPLDTQYF.

This chain's CDR3 is CSVEPSGNYNEQFF. CDR3 coding DNA: TGCAGCGTTGAACCTAGCGGGAATTACAATGAGCAGTTCTTC. The V and J genes are TRBV29-1 and TRBJ2-1; TRBD2 matches 9 bases. Germline-derived CDR1 and CDR2 are SQVTM and ANQGSEA. This CDR3 comprises 14 residues. The trim removed 2 bases at V and 4 bases at J, leaving 3 bases unmatched.

In this sample, this clone turned up a few times. This sequence joins TRBV6-5 and TRBJ2-7; TRBD2 matches at 7 bases. This CDR3 has 15 amino acids. With 0 bases clipped from V and 3 bases from J, the junction kept 5 bases outside the gene matches. The germline gives CDR1 MNHEY, CDR2 SVGAGI. CDR3 in DNA: TGTGCCAGCAGTTACTCCAGCGGGAATTACTACGAGCAGTACTTC. This sequence encodes CASSYSSGNYYEQYF.

The chain links TRBV10-1 to TRBJ2-4, with 7 bases matching TRBD1. The CDR3 is 15 residues long. The V segment lost 9 bases and the J segment 6 bases; nucleotides outside the gene matches: 14. The germline CDR1 and CDR2 sequences are WNHNN and SYGVQD (reference sequence). The DNA of the CDR3 is TGCGCCAGTTCGCCCCGACAGGGCGTTTCAAACATTCAGTACTTC. As protein: CASSPRQGVSNIQYF.

The chain uses TRBV10-1 and TRBJ1-1, with D unclear. V lost 3 bases and J 4 bases, leaving 12 bases between the germline ends. In germline, CDR1 is WNHNN, CDR2 SYGVQD (reference sequence). The CDR3 loop spans 14 amino acids. CDR3 loop: CASSEGGMGTEAFF. CDR3 coding DNA: TGCGCCAGCAGTGAAGGAGGGATGGGCACTGAAGCTTTCTTT.

This chain uses TRBV4-2 with TRBJ2-7, with TRBD2 matching 7 bases. The J segment lost 3 bases and the V segment lost 0 bases, leaving 5 bases of the junction unmatched. This CDR3 is built from 15 residues. Germline lookup yields CDR1 LGHNA and CDR2 YNFKEQ. In DNA form, the CDR3 reads TGTGCCAGCAGCCAAGATCAGGCGGGGGACTACGAGCAGTACTTC. Its translation: CASSQDQAGDYEQYF.

V is TRBV25-1 and J is TRBJ2-7; D possibly corresponds to TRBD2 (7 bases). Trimming shortened V by 6 bases and J by 0 bases, and 21 bases separated the two germline ends. This CDR3 contains 17 residues. CDR1 MGHDK and CDR2 SYGVNS come from the germline V gene. The CDR3 nucleotides are TGTGCCAGCAGCCCCCCGGGGGGCGGGTTTAGCTCCTACGAGCAGTACTTC. It yields the protein CASSPPGGGFSSYEQYF.

The rearrangement links TRBV5-1 to TRBJ1-2; 8 nucleotides align to TRBD1. The CDR3 covers 14 residues. Germline trimming cut 1 base from V and 2 bases from J; bases unmatched to any gene: 1. Germline-derived CDR1 and CDR2 are SGHRS and YFSETQ. This chain's CDR3 is CASSLQGANYGYTF. In nucleotides, the CDR3 is TGCGCCAGCAGCTTGCAGGGGGCGAACTATGGCTACACCTTC. Filled out from reference TRBV5-1 and TRBJ1-2, the complete variable domain reads KAGVTQTPRYLIKTRGQQVTLSCSPISGHRSVSWYQQTPGQGLQFLFEYFSETQRNKGNFPGRFSGRQFSNSRSEMNVSTLELGDSALYLCASSLQGANYGYTFGSGTRLTVV.

The V and J genes are TRBV7-2 and TRBJ2-7; maybe TRBD1 (5 bases). Trimming stripped 6 bases from V and 2 bases from J, with 11 bases between. CDR3 length: 13 amino acids. In germline, CDR1 is SGHTA, CDR2 FQGNSA. CDR3 DNA sequence: TGTGCCAGCAGTCTAGGACATCCCTACGAGCAGTACTTC. It codes for CASSLGHPYEQYF.

V is TRBV15 and J is TRBJ2-7; 13 bases map to TRBD2. Trimming at V came to 0 bases and at J to 2 bases, leaving 13 bases not matched to a gene. This CDR3 contains 20 residues. Germline V CDR1 and CDR2: LNHNV, YYDKDF (reference sequence). CDR3 DNA sequence: TGTGCCACCAGCAGAGATTGGCTCGACGGGACTAGCGGGACTGCCTACGAGCAGTACTTC. Translated, it gives CATSRDWLDGTSGTAYEQYF.

The V call is TRBV19, the J call TRBJ1-4; 8 bases are shared with TRBD1. The trim removed 9 bases at V and 15 bases at J, leaving 12 bases unmatched. The CDR3 has 12 residues. Germline assignment: CDR1 LNHDA and CDR2 SQIVND (reference sequence). CDR3 protein: CASGDRSLMLFF. Here the CDR3 DNA reads TGTGCCAGCGGGGACAGGTCTTTAATGTTGTTTTTT.

The rearrangement joins TRBV28 to TRBJ2-7; D ambiguous. Per germline, CDR1 MDHEN and CDR2 SYDVKM. The CDR3 consists of 16 residues. V was clipped by 2 bases and J by 0 bases, with 14 bases between them. In nucleotides, the CDR3 is TGTGCCAGCAGTTTAAATAGCCGAGAGCCCTCCTACGAGCAGTACTTC. It is translated as CASSLNSREPSYEQYF.

This clone was detected a few times. The chain employs TRBV4-1 and TRBJ1-5, with 7 positions matching TRBD1. Germline CDR1 is MGHRA and CDR2 is YSYEKL. V lost 3 bases to trimming and J lost 7 bases; unmatched junction nucleotides: 9. The CDR3 extends over 15 amino acids. The CDR3 DNA follows: TGCGCCAGCAGCCACGGGACAGCTGAGGGGCAGCCCCAGCATTTT. It is translated as CASSHGTAEGQPQHF.

This clone came up once. The chain links TRBV28 to TRBJ1-1; D may be TRBD1 (6 bases). V was trimmed by 3 bases and J by 5 bases, leaving 10 bases between them. This CDR3 has 13 residues. Per germline, CDR1 MDHEN and CDR2 SYDVKM. The CDR3 reads CASSFWGRTEAFF. In DNA, the CDR3 is TGTGCCAGCAGTTTCTGGGGGCGGACTGAAGCTTTCTTT.

The chain has TRBV10-2 and TRBJ2-3; 10 bases align to TRBD2. Germline CDR1 is WSHSY and CDR2 is SAAADI. The ends lost 4 bases at V and 1 base at J; junction bases unmatched: 5. The CDR3 length is 16 residues. The CDR3 sequence: CASSGLAGVRTDTQYF. The CDR3 DNA reads TGCGCCAGCAGTGGCCTAGCGGGAGTTCGCACAGATACGCAGTATTTT.

This clone was recorded only once. The chain has TRBV25-1 and TRBJ2-5, with 8 bases aligning to TRBD2. The CDR3 runs to 14 residues. The V gene's germline CDR1 is MGHDK and CDR2 SYGVNS. The ends lost 4 bases at V and 2 bases at J; junction bases unmatched: 3. The CDR3 is CASSGSGVQETQYF. The DNA for the CDR3 is TGTGCCAGCAGTGGTAGCGGGGTACAAGAGACCCAGTACTTC.

The rearrangement joins TRBV2 to TRBJ2-3, with a tentative D call TRBD2 (6 bases). Germline V lookup: CDR1 SNHLY, CDR2 FYNNEI. There are 12 residues in the CDR3. V dropped 2 bases and J dropped 9 bases, with 9 bases sitting between them. CDR3 sequence reads: CASSERAGTQYF. The CDR3 bases are TGTGCCAGCAGTGAAAGGGCGGGAACGCAGTATTTT.

Turning to this clone: An end of the junction does not agree with germline; a read error may underlie this. The V call is TRBV6-1, the J call TRBJ1-2, with TRBD1 matching 8 bases. CDR1 and CDR2 from the germline V gene are MNHNS and SASEGT. The CDR3 extends over 13 amino acids. The CDR3 here is CAISGRGPEGYTF. The CDR3 DNA sequence: TGTGCCATCAGTGGCAGGGGGCCGGAGGGCTACACCTTC.

About this clone itself: One junction end does not reproduce the germline sequence, and a read error may be involved. The CDR3 nucleotides read TGTGCCAGCAGTGACTCCGGGACTACTTACGAGCAGTACTTC. Its translation: CASSDSGTTYEQYF. The genes are TRBV6-5 and TRBJ2-7, with 7 bases matching TRBD2. CDR3 length equals 14 residues. The germline V gene encodes CDR1 MNHEY and CDR2 SVGAGI.

The rearrangement uses TRBV27 and TRBJ1-1; D is unclear. This CDR3 has 14 residues. V lost 7 bases and J lost 3, with 15 bases in between. Germline CDR1 is MNHEY and CDR2 is SMNVEV (reference sequence). The CDR3 region has the DNA TGTGCCAGCACAATGCGGGGAATTGACACTGAAGCTTTCTTT. Translating it yields CASTMRGIDTEAFF.

The chain couples TRBV9 to TRBJ1-2, with D possibly TRBD1 on 5 matching bases. This CDR3 has 15 residues. Deletions cut 0 bases from V and 6 bases from J, with 15 bases between. The germline V gene encodes CDR1 SGDLS and CDR2 YYNGEE. The CDR3 nucleotides are TGTGCCAGCAGCGTAGATGTGGGGGGTTTGGATGGCTACACCTTC. Translated, it gives CASSVDVGGLDGYTF. Based on the CDR3 plus reference TRBV9 and TRBJ1-2, the full variable domain is DSGVTQTPKHLITATGQRVTLRCSPRSGDLSVYWYQQSLDQGLQFLIQYYNGEERAKGNILERFSAQQFPDLHSELNLSSLELGDSALYFCASSVDVGGLDGYTFGSGTRLTVV.